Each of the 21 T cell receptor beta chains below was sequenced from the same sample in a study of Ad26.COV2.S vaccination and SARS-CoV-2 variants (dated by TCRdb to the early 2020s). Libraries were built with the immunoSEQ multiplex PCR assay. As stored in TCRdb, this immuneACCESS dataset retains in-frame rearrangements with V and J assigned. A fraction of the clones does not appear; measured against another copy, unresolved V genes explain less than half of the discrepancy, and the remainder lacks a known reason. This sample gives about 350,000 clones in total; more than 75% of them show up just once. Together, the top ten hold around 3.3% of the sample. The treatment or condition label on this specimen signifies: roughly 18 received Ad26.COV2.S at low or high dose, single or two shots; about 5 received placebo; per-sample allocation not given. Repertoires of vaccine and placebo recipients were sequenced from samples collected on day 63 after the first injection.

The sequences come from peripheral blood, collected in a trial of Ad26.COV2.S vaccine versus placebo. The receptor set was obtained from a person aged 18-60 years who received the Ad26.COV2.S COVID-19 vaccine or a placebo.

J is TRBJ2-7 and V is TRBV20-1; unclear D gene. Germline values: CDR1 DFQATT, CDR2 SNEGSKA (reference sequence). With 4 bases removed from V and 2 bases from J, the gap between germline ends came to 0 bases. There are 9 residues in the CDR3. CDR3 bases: TGCAGTGCTACCTACGAGCAGTACTTC. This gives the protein CSATYEQYF.

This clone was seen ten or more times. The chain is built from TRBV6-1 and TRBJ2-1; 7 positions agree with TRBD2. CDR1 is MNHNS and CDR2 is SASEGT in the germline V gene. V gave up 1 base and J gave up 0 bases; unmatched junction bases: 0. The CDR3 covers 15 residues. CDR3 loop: CASSEGGGSYNEQFF. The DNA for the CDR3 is TGTGCCAGCAGTGAAGGCGGGGGCTCCTACAATGAGCAGTTCTTC.

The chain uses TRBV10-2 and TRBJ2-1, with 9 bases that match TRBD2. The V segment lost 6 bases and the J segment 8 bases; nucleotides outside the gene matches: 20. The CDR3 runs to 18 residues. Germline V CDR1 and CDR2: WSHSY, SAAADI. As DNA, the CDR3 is TGCGCCAGCAGAAGCCTGGGATTCCTAGCGGGGCCTAGTGATGAGCAGTTCTTC. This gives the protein CASRSLGFLAGPSDEQFF.

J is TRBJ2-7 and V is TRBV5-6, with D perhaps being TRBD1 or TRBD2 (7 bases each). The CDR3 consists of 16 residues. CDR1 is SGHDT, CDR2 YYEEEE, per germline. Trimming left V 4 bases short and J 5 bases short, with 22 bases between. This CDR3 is CASSIKLTGRVDEQYF. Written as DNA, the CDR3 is TGTGCCAGCAGCATAAAATTGACAGGGAGGGTAGACGAGCAGTACTTC. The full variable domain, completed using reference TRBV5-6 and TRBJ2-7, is DAGVTQSPTHLIKTRGQQVTLRCSPKSGHDTVSWYQQALGQGPQFIFQYYEEEERQRGNFPDRFSGHQFPNYSSELNVNALLLGDSALYLCASSIKLTGRVDEQYFGPGTRLTVT.

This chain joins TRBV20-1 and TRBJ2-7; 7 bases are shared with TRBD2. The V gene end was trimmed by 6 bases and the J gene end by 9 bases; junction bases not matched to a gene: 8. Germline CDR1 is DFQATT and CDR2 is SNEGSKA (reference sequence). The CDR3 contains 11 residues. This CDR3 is CSAVLGGVQYF. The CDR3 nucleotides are TGCAGTGCCGTGTTGGGAGGGGTGCAGTACTTC.

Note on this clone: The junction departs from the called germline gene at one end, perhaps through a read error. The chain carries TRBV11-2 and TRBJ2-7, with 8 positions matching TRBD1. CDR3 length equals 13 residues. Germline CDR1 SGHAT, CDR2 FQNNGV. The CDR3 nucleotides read TGTGCCAGCAGCCTAGAGGACAGGGTCGAGCAGTACTTC. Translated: CASSLEDRVEQYF.

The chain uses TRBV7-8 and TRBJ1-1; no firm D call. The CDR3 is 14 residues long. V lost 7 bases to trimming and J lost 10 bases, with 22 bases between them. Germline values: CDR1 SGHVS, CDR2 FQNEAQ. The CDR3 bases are TGTGCCAGCAACTCGGTGGCGGGTAGTCGCAGAGCTTTCTTT. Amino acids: CASNSVAGSRRAFF.

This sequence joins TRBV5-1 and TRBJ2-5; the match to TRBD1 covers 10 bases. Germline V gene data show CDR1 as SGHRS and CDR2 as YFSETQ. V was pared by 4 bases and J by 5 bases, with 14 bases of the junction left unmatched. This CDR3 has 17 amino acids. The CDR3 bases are TGCGCCAGCAGCGGGGGACAGGGGTTAGTAGGTCTGGAGACCCAGTACTTC. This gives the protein CASSGGQGLVGLETQYF.

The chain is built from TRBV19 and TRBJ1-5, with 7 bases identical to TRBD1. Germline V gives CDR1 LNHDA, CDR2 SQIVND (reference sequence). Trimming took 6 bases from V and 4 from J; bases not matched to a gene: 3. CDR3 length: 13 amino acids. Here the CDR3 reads CASRRGPNQPQHF. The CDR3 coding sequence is TGTGCCAGTAGAAGGGGGCCAAATCAGCCCCAGCATTTT.

CDR3 bases: TGTGCCTGGAGTGTAAACCATCAGCCCCAGCATTTT. It encodes CAWSVNHQPQHF. The chain links TRBV30 to TRBJ1-5; D uncertain. Trimming pared 0 bases from V and 5 bases from J, leaving 5 bases between. Germline V gene data show CDR1 as GTSNPN and CDR2 as SVGIG (reference sequence). The CDR3 has 12 amino acids.

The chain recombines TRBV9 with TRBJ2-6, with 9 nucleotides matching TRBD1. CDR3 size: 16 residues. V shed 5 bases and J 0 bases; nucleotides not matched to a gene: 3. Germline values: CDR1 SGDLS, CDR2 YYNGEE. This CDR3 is CASRGQGISGANVLTF. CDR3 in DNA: TGTGCCAGCAGAGGACAGGGGATCTCTGGGGCCAACGTCCTGACTTTC.

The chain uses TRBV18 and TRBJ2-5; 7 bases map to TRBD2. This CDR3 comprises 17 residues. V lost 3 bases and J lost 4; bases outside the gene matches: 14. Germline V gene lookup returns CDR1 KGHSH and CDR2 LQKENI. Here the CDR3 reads CASSPLRPRTGGETQYF. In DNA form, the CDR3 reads TGTGCCAGCTCACCCCTCCGGCCCCGGACGGGGGGAGAGACCCAGTACTTC.

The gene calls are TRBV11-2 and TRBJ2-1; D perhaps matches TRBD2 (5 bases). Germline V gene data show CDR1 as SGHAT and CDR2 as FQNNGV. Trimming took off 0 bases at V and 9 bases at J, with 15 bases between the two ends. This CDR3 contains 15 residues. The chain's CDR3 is CASSLDSGSGFEQFF. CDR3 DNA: TGTGCCAGCAGCTTAGATTCGGGCAGCGGATTTGAGCAGTTCTTC.

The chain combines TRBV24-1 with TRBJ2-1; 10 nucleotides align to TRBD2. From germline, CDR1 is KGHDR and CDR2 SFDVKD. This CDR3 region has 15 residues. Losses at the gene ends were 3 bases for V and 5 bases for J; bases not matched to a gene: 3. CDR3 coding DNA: TGTGCCACCAGTGATCCTAGCGGGGGCGACAATGAGCAGTTCTTC. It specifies CATSDPSGGDNEQFF.

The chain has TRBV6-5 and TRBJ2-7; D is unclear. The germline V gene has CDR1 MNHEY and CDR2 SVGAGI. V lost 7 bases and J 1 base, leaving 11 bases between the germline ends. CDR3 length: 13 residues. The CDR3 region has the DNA TGTGCCAGCAAGAGTACCGGATCCTACGAGCAGTACTTC. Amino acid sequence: CASKSTGSYEQYF.

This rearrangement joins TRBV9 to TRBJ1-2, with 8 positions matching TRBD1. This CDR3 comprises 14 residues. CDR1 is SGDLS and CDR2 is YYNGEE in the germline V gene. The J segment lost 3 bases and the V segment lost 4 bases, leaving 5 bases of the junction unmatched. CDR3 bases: TGTGCCAGCAGCCCCGGACAGGGAGACTATGGCTACACCTTC. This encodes CASSPGQGDYGYTF.

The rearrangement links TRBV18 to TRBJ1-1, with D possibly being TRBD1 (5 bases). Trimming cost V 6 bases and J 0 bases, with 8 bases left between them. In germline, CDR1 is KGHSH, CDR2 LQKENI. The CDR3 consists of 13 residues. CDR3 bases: TGTGCCAGCTCCCAAGGGGTGAACACTGAAGCTTTCTTT. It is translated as CASSQGVNTEAFF.

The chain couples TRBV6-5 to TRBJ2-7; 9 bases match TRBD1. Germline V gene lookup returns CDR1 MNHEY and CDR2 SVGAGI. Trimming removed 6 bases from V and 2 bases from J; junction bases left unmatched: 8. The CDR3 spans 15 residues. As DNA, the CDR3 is TGTGCCAGCAGGAATCCGGGACAGGGCCCCTACGAGCAGTACTTC. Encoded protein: CASRNPGQGPYEQYF.

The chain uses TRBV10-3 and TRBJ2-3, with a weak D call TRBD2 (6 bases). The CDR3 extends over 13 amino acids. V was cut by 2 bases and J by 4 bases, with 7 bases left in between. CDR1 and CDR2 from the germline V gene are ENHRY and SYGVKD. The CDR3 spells CAISEREPDTQYF. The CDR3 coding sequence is TGTGCCATCAGTGAGCGGGAGCCAGATACGCAGTATTTT.

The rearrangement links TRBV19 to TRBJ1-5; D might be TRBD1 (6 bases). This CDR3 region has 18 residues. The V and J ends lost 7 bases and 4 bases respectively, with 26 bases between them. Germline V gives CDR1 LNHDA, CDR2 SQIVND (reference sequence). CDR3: CASKGGREATPRNQPQHF. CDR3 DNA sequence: TGTGCCAGTAAGGGGGGACGGGAAGCTACTCCAAGAAATCAGCCCCAGCATTTT.

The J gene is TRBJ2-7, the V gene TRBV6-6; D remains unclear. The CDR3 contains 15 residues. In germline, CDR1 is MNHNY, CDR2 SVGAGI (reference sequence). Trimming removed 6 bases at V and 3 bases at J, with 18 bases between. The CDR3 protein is CASRPSRSGFYEQYF. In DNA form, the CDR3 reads TGTGCCAGCAGGCCCAGTAGGTCTGGTTTCTACGAGCAGTACTTC.